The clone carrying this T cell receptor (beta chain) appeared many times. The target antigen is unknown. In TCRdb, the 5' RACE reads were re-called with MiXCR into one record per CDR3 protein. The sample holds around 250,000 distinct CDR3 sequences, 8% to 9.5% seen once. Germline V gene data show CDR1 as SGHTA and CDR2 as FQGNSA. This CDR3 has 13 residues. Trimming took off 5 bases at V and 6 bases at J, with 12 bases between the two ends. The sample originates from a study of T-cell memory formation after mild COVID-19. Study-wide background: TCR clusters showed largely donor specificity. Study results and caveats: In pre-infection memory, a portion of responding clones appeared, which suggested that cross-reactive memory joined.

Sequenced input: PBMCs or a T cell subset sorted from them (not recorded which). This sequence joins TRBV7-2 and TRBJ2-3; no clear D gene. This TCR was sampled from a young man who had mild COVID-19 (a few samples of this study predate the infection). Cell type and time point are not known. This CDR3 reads CASSPGTGDTQYF. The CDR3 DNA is TGTGCCAGCAGCCCCGGAACCGGGGATACGCAGTATTTT.